The next 30 T cell receptor beta chains were all read from a single sample in a study of T cells after posttransplantation cyclophosphamide (dated by TCRdb to 2016 to 2017). Receptor libraries were prepared by the immunoSEQ multiplex PCR assay. TCRdb took this table from immuneACCESS and kept in-frame rearrangements with V and J called. Such tables lack part of the clones; where checked against another copy, unresolved V genes explain under half of the gap, and the rest is unexplained. The sample records just over 65,000 clones, about 94% of which are singletons. The ten largest clones represent about 3.1% of the sample. The sample comprised PBMCs. The receptors stem from a woman in her twenties or thirties in good health and a related stem cell transplant donor.

J is TRBJ2-7 and V is TRBV7-2; 9 nucleotides line up with TRBD1. Trimming took 5 bases from V and 2 from J; bases not matched to a gene: 7. The CDR3 is 15 residues long. Looked up from germline, CDR1 is SGHTA and CDR2 is FQGNSA. CDR3 in DNA: TGTGCCAGCAGCCCGGACAGGGGTCCCCCCTACGAGCAGTACTTC. It yields the protein CASSPDRGPPYEQYF.

The J gene is TRBJ2-1, the V gene TRBV11-2; perhaps D is TRBD1 or TRBD2 (5 bases each). CDR1 is SGHAT, CDR2 FQNNGV, per germline. This CDR3 is 14 amino acids long. Between the trimmed V and J ends, which lost 3 bases and 5 bases, there was a span of 11 bases. The CDR3 is CASSFGTLNNEQFF. CDR3 bases: TGTGCCAGCAGCTTTGGGACCTTGAACAATGAGCAGTTCTTC.

The V call is TRBV5-1, the J call TRBJ1-1; D may be TRBD1 (5 bases). The germline V gene encodes CDR1 SGHRS and CDR2 YFSETQ. V lost 7 bases, J lost 0 bases, and 10 bases lay in between. The CDR3 runs 13 residues. CDR3 sequence reads: CASRGRVNTEAFF. The DNA of the CDR3 is TGCGCCAGCCGGGGGAGGGTGAACACTGAAGCTTTCTTT.

The V and J genes are TRBV4-3 and TRBJ1-5; unclear D gene. Trimming removed 1 base at V and 1 base at J, with 11 bases between. The V gene's germline CDR1 is LGHNA and CDR2 YSLEER. CDR3 length: 16 amino acids. In DNA form, the CDR3 reads TGCGCCAGCAGCCAAGGAGCTCAAGTCAGCAATCAGCCCCAGCATTTT. As protein: CASSQGAQVSNQPQHF.

V gene TRBV7-9 combines with J gene TRBJ1-4; 8 bases are shared with TRBD1. The germline V gene encodes CDR1 SEHNR and CDR2 FQNEAQ (reference sequence). The CDR3 runs 16 residues. V was clipped by 5 bases and J by 3 bases; unmatched bases: 8. The CDR3 is CASSLGSGQANEKLFF. In nucleotides, the CDR3 is TGTGCCAGCAGCCTAGGGTCGGGACAGGCTAATGAAAAACTGTTTTTT.

The rearrangement joins TRBV2 to TRBJ1-4; the D is unclear. The CDR3 length is 15 residues. Germline CDR1 SNHLY, CDR2 FYNNEI. V was pared by 7 bases and J by 0 bases, with 12 bases between. Here the CDR3 reads CASKERPTTNEKLFF. CDR3 nucleotides: TGTGCCAGCAAAGAAAGGCCTACAACTAATGAAAAACTGTTTTTT.

The V and J genes are TRBV9 and TRBJ2-3; the match to TRBD2 covers 15 bases. After removal of 0 bases from V and 6 bases from J, the junction contained 5 bases not matched to a gene. CDR3 length: 17 residues. Germline-derived CDR1 and CDR2 are SGDLS and YYNGEE. Written as DNA, the CDR3 is TGTGCCAGCAGCGTAGAGGGGACTAGCGGGGGGCTGGATACGCAGTATTTT. Translated, it gives CASSVEGTSGGLDTQYF.

The rearrangement links TRBV7-2 to TRBJ1-4, with a possible D match to TRBD1 (5 bases). The CDR3 spans 16 residues. Germline CDR1 reads SGHTA; CDR2 reads FQGNSA. Deletions cut 6 bases from V and 0 bases from J, with 14 bases between. The CDR3 loop reads CASSLQGPATNEKLFF. The CDR3 coding sequence is TGTGCCAGCAGTCTGCAGGGCCCTGCAACTAATGAAAAACTGTTTTTT.

The rearrangement joins TRBV28 to TRBJ1-2; D is undetermined. The germline V gene encodes CDR1 MDHEN and CDR2 SYDVKM. This CDR3 spans 11 amino acids. V was shortened by 7 bases and J by 0 bases, with 3 bases between the two germline ends. CDR3 loop: CASTANYGYTF. The CDR3 DNA follows: TGTGCCAGCACCGCTAACTATGGCTACACCTTC.

J is TRBJ2-1 and V is TRBV5-5; 8 positions match TRBD2. CDR1 and CDR2 (germline): SGHKS, YYEKEE (reference sequence). This CDR3 comprises 16 residues. The V and J ends lost 1 base and 4 bases, in that order; junction bases with no gene match: 7. The CDR3 loop is CASSLFGGLAYNEQFF. The CDR3 DNA sequence: TGTGCCAGCAGCTTGTTTGGTGGACTAGCTTACAATGAGCAGTTCTTC.

V usage is TRBV7-6 and J usage is TRBJ2-7; D ambiguous. The CDR3 is made up of 12 amino acids. V was clipped by 2 bases and J by 4 bases, with 6 bases between them. The germline V gene has CDR1 SGHVS and CDR2 FNYEAQ. The CDR3 spells CASSLLGYEQYF. The DNA of the CDR3 is TGTGCCAGCAGCTTATTGGGGTACGAGCAGTACTTC. Drawing the rest from reference TRBV7-6 and TRBJ2-7, the complete variable domain is GAGVSQSPRYKVTKRGQDVALRCDPISGHVSLYWYRQALGQGPEFLTYFNYEAQQDKSGLPNDRFSAERPEGSISTLTIQRTEQRDSAMYRCASSLLGYEQYFGPGTRLTVT.

The chain carries TRBV12-5 and TRBJ1-1, with 8 nucleotides matching TRBD1. V dropped 5 bases and J dropped 3; count of bases not matched to a gene: 2. The CDR3 sequence is 13 residues long. Germline lookup yields CDR1 LGHNT and CDR2 FRNRAP. DNA for the CDR3: TGTGCTAGTGGTCCGGACAGGGACACTGAAGCTTTCTTT. It translates to CASGPDRDTEAFF.

The gene calls are TRBV7-2 and TRBJ2-2; 10 nucleotides agree with TRBD1. This CDR3 region has 16 residues. V shed 0 bases and J 6 bases; nucleotides not matched to a gene: 4. Germline lookup yields CDR1 SGHTA and CDR2 FQGNSA. DNA for the CDR3: TGTGCCAGCAGCTTAGCGACAGGGGGCGCACCCGGGGAGCTGTTTTTT. Protein product: CASSLATGGAPGELFF.

J is TRBJ1-2 and V is TRBV4-1, with TRBD1 matching 9 bases. Germline lookup yields CDR1 MGHRA and CDR2 YSYEKL. The CDR3 has 18 amino acids. The ends lost 3 bases at V and 6 bases at J; junction bases unmatched: 17. In nucleotides, the CDR3 is TGCGCCAGCAGCCATCCCCTCCGGGACAGGGTGGTATGGGATGGCTACACCTTC. Encoded protein: CASSHPLRDRVVWDGYTF.

This clone was counted once. The chain recombines TRBV6-6 with TRBJ2-7; D gene uncertain. The CDR3 consists of 13 residues. V was pared by 2 bases and J by 3 bases, with 8 bases between. Per the germline V gene, CDR1 is MNHNY and CDR2 is SVGAGI (reference sequence). Written as DNA, the CDR3 is TGTGCCAGCAGTTACGACGCTGACTACGAGCAGTACTTC. Its protein is CASSYDADYEQYF.

As to this clone: Mismatch with germline at one junction end may stem from a read error. The V gene is TRBV10-1, the J gene TRBJ2-6; D remains unclear. Germline V gene data show CDR1 as WNHNN and CDR2 as SYGVQD (reference sequence). The CDR3 runs to 18 residues. CDR3 in DNA: TGCGCCAGCAGTAGGGCAACAAGTCGCACAAAGTCGGGCCAACGTCCTGACTTC. Amino acid sequence: CASSRATSRTKSGQRPDF.

V and J are TRBV7-2 and TRBJ1-5; D uncertain. V lost 0 bases and J 1 base, leaving 7 bases between the germline ends. The CDR3 loop spans 15 amino acids. Germline CDR1 SGHTA, CDR2 FQGNSA. In DNA form, the CDR3 reads TGTGCCAGCAGCTTAGCCGGGTTGAGCAATCAGCCCCAGCATTTT. Its translation: CASSLAGLSNQPQHF.

J is TRBJ1-2 and V is TRBV6-5; 7 bases match TRBD1. V gave up 0 bases and J gave up 5 bases; unmatched junction bases: 6. CDR1 MNHEY and CDR2 SVGAGI come from the germline V gene. This CDR3 contains 15 residues. In nucleotides, the CDR3 is TGTGCCAGCAGTTACTCGAGAGGGGGCAGTTATGGCTACACCTTC. Translated, it gives CASSYSRGGSYGYTF.

The rearrangement joins TRBV5-5 to TRBJ2-5; tentative D call: TRBD2 (5 bases). Per the germline V gene, CDR1 is SGHKS and CDR2 is YYEKEE (reference sequence). The V end lost 3 bases, the J end lost 2 bases, and 8 bases lay between the germline ends. This CDR3 contains 13 residues. In DNA form, the CDR3 reads TGTGCCAGCAGCTCGGGGTATCAAGAGACCCAGTACTTC. This translates into CASSSGYQETQYF.

The gene calls are TRBV30 and TRBJ1-1; no definite D call. V lost 3 bases to trimming and J lost 5 bases, with 13 bases between them. Per the germline V gene, CDR1 is GTSNPN and CDR2 is SVGIG (reference sequence). This CDR3 is 13 amino acids long. DNA of the CDR3: TGTGCCTGGAGGGAGGGCCGGGGAACTGAAGCTTTCTTT. Residues: CAWREGRGTEAFF. Full variable domain (remainder filled in from reference TRBV30 and TRBJ1-1): SQTIHQWPATLVQPVGSPLSLECTVEGTSNPNLYWYRQAAGRGLQLLFYSVGIGQISSEVPQNLSASRPQDRQFILSSKKLLLSDSGFYLCAWREGRGTEAFFGQGTRLTVV.

The CDR3 bases are TGTGCCGCAGGGGCGGTTTTAACAGATACGCAGTATTTT. It encodes CAAGAVLTDTQYF. The gene calls are TRBV19 and TRBJ2-3; D is possibly TRBD1 (6 bases). V lost 11 bases and J 3 bases, leaving 15 bases between the germline ends. Germline V gives CDR1 LNHDA, CDR2 SQIVND (reference sequence). CDR3 size: 13 residues.

The chain joins TRBV10-1 to TRBJ2-7; tentatively, D is TRBD1 or TRBD2 (5 bases each). V was cut by 4 bases and J by 5 bases, with 12 bases left in between. Germline CDR1 and CDR2: WNHNN and SYGVQD (reference sequence). The CDR3 has 13 amino acids. CDR3 in amino acids: CASSGGATNEQYF. The DNA for the CDR3 is TGCGCCAGCAGTGGTGGGGCGACTAACGAGCAGTACTTC.

The rearrangement uses TRBV7-2 and TRBJ2-5; D might be TRBD2 (6 bases). The V end was cut by 2 bases, the J end by 0 bases, with 10 bases between. The CDR3 runs to 15 residues. Germline assignment: CDR1 SGHTA and CDR2 FQGNSA. The CDR3 DNA reads as TGTGCCAGCAGCTTATCAGCGGGTCACCAAGAGACCCAGTACTTC. Its translation is CASSLSAGHQETQYF.

The chain joins TRBV4-1 to TRBJ2-7, with a possible D match to TRBD2 (6 bases). The CDR3 is made up of 13 amino acids. V lost 1 base and J lost 4, with 8 bases in between. The V gene's germline CDR1 is MGHRA and CDR2 YSYEKL. Written as DNA, the CDR3 is TGCGCCAGCAGCCAAGTCGGAGGGTACGAGCAGTACTTC. Translation gives CASSQVGGYEQYF.

The V and J genes are TRBV23-1 and TRBJ2-1; D remains ambiguous. TRBV23-1 is assigned to the ORF class and has an uncertain function. This CDR3 has 16 amino acids. V was clipped by 4 bases and J by 0 bases, with 13 bases between them. The DNA of the CDR3 is TGCGCCAGCAGTCCGTATCGTACTTACTCCTACAATGAGCAGTTCTTC. This sequence encodes CASSPYRTYSYNEQFF.

The chain couples TRBV30 to TRBJ1-1; D gene ambiguous. Trimming removed 6 bases at V and 8 bases at J, with 16 bases between. This CDR3 contains 12 residues. Germline loops: CDR1 GTSNPN, CDR2 SVGIG (reference sequence). The CDR3 protein is CACRHWGVEAFF. The CDR3 region has the DNA TGTGCCTGCAGACACTGGGGAGTGGAAGCTTTCTTT.

The rearrangement links TRBV2 to TRBJ2-1; D remains unclear. V gave up 7 bases and J gave up 7 bases, with 14 bases separating them. This CDR3 region has 13 residues. CDR1 and CDR2 (germline): SNHLY, FYNNEI. The CDR3 nucleotides read TGTGCCAGCACCGGACCCTTCAGGAATGAGCAGTTCTTC. The encoded protein is CASTGPFRNEQFF.

CDR3 DNA: TGCGCCAGCAGCCAGACAGGGAAAACCGGGGAGCTGTTTTTT. It yields the protein CASSQTGKTGELFF. The chain links TRBV4-3 to TRBJ2-2, with TRBD1 identical over 7 bases. Germline lookup yields CDR1 LGHNA and CDR2 YSLEER. V lost 3 bases to trimming and J lost 5 bases; unmatched junction nucleotides: 3. There are 14 residues in the CDR3.

This clone was seen a single time. This chain connects TRBV7-3 to TRBJ2-2; 8 bases are shared with TRBD1. V shed 5 bases and J 5 bases; nucleotides not matched to a gene: 7. The length of the CDR3 is 15 residues. Germline V CDR1 and CDR2: SGHTA, FQGTGA. Here the CDR3 DNA reads TGTGCCAGCAGCCCTGGGACAGGCGGGACCGGGGAGCTGTTTTTT. Translating gives CASSPGTGGTGELFF.

V and J are TRBV6-5 and TRBJ1-1; D not resolved. CDR3 length equals 14 residues. V was pared by 6 bases and J by 0 bases, with 11 bases between. Germline V lookup: CDR1 MNHEY, CDR2 SVGAGI. DNA for the CDR3: TGTGCCAGCAGGCCGGGAGTCATGAACACTGAAGCTTTCTTT. Translation: CASRPGVMNTEAFF.